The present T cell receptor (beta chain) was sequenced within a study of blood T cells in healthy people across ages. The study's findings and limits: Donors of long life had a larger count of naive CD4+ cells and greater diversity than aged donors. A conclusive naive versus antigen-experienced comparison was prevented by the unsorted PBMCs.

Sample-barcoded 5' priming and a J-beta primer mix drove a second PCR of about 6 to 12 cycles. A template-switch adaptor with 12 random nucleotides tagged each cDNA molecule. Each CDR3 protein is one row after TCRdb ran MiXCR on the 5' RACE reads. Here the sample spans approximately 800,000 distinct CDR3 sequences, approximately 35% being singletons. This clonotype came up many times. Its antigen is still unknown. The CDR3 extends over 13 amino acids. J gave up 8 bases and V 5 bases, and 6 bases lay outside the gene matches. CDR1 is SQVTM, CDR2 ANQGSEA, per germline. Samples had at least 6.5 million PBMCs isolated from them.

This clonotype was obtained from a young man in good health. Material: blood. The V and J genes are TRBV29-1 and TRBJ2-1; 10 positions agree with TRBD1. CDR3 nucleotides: TGCAGCGTTACACTGACAGGGGGCGATGAGCAGTTCTTC. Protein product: CSVTLTGGDEQFF.